These 10 T cell receptor beta chains were all obtained from the same sample, sequenced in a study of T cells in Graves' hyperthyroidism and ophthalmopathy. Amplified TCR beta CDR3 regions derived from RNA transcripts. When the TCR CDR3 underwent first-round RT-PCR, the HTBI primer set was used. TCRdb used MiXCR to reprocess the multiplex PCR reads, holding one entry per CDR3 protein. The table lists a few hundred thousand distinct CDR3 sequences, roughly 16% of them singletons. The sequenced sample consisted of blood. These receptors all come from a woman aged 40 to 55 with Graves' ophthalmopathy.

The chain joins TRBV28 to TRBJ2-1, with D uncertain. Between the trimmed V and J ends, which lost 1 base and 0 bases, there was a span of 10 bases. The CDR3 extends over 16 amino acids. Germline lookup yields CDR1 MDHEN and CDR2 SYDVKM. CDR3: CASSLLTASSYNEQFF. CDR3 nucleotide sequence: TGTGCCAGCAGTTTATTAACGGCTAGCTCCTACAATGAGCAGTTCTTC. Full variable domain (remainder filled in from reference TRBV28 and TRBJ2-1): DVKVTQSSRYLVKRTGEKVFLECVQDMDHENMFWYRQDPGLGLRLIYFSYDVKMKEKGDIPEGYSVSREKKERFSLILESASTNQTSMYLCASSLLTASSYNEQFFGPGTRLTVL.

This chain uses TRBV27 with TRBJ1-1; tentative D call: TRBD1 (5 bases). Germline V gives CDR1 MNHEY, CDR2 SMNVEV (reference sequence). This CDR3 contains 15 residues. With 2 bases removed from V and 1 base from J, the gap between germline ends came to 11 bases. The CDR3 protein is CASSLNGAQNTEAFF. The CDR3 DNA reads TGTGCCAGCAGTTTAAATGGGGCGCAGAACACTGAAGCTTTCTTT.

This sequence joins TRBV5-1 and TRBJ1-1; D remains ambiguous. Germline V lookup: CDR1 SGHRS, CDR2 YFSETQ. The CDR3 runs 14 residues. Trimming stripped 4 bases from V and 4 bases from J, with 14 bases between. The CDR3 sequence is CASSPLSSATEAFF. The DNA for the CDR3 is TGCGCCAGCAGCCCCTTAAGTAGTGCCACTGAAGCTTTCTTT.

The genes are TRBV7-2 and TRBJ2-1; 9 bases are shared with TRBD1. Trimming took 5 bases from V and 9 from J; bases not matched to a gene: 5. Germline CDR1 and CDR2: SGHTA and FQGNSA. The CDR3 spans 13 residues. The CDR3 DNA sequence: TGTGCCAGCAGCCCGGAACAGGGGGCTGAGCAGTTCTTC. Translating it yields CASSPEQGAEQFF.

CDR3 bases: TGTGCCAGCAGCCGCCCCTTAGCGGAAGAGACCCAGTACTTC. Its protein is CASSRPLAEETQYF. The chain combines TRBV3-1 with TRBJ2-5; perhaps TRBD2 as D (6 bases). Germline-derived CDR1 and CDR2 are LGHDT and YNNKEL (reference sequence). CDR3 length equals 14 residues. V lost 4 bases to trimming and J lost 3 bases, with 12 bases between them.

This clonotype was recorded a few times. V gene TRBV7-2 combines with J gene TRBJ2-7; TRBD2 agrees at 10 bases. The junction had 4 bases not matched to a gene; V was cut back by 5 bases and J by 0 bases. This CDR3 is built from 15 residues. CDR1 is SGHTA and CDR2 is FQGNSA in the germline V gene. The CDR3 DNA sequence: TGTGCCAGCAGCATTAGCGGGAGGTCCTCCTACGAGCAGTACTTC. Its translation: CASSISGRSSYEQYF.

This clonotype turned up a few times. Its ends do not fully match the called genes, so a read error is possible. The chain carries TRBV7-2 and TRBJ2-1; tentatively, D is TRBD1 (5 bases). This CDR3 comprises 15 residues. Germline V lookup: CDR1 SGHTA, CDR2 FQGNSA. CDR3 sequence (DNA): TGTGCCAGCAGCTTACAGGGTGCAGGCTACAATGAGCAGCTCTTC. Translating it yields CASSLQGAGYNEQLF.

This clonotype was found many times. The J gene is TRBJ2-3, the V gene TRBV30, with 8 bases lining up with TRBD2. Germline CDR1 reads GTSNPN; CDR2 reads SVGIG (reference sequence). The CDR3 runs 16 residues. Losses at the gene ends were 1 base for V and 4 bases for J; bases not matched to a gene: 10. The CDR3 protein is CAWSAGSGLVSDTQYF. The CDR3 DNA follows: TGTGCCTGGAGTGCCGGGTCGGGACTAGTGTCAGATACGCAGTATTTT.

V is TRBV20-1 and J is TRBJ1-1, with D perhaps TRBD1 (5 bases). CDR3 length: 12 amino acids. Germline lookup yields CDR1 DFQATT and CDR2 SNEGSKA (reference sequence). V dropped 6 bases and J dropped 2 bases, with 10 bases sitting between them. The CDR3 DNA reads TGCAGTGCCCCGAGGGGAAACACTGAAGCTTTCTTT. Translated, it gives CSAPRGNTEAFF.

This chain connects TRBV4-1 to TRBJ1-4; the match to TRBD1 covers 8 bases. The CDR3 length is 16 residues. Germline V lookup: CDR1 MGHRA, CDR2 YSYEKL. With 4 bases clipped from V and 0 bases from J, the junction kept 4 bases outside the gene matches. The CDR3, as DNA: TGCGCCAGCAGCCCGGACAGGGATGCAACTAATGAAAAACTGTTTTTT. Protein product: CASSPDRDATNEKLFF.